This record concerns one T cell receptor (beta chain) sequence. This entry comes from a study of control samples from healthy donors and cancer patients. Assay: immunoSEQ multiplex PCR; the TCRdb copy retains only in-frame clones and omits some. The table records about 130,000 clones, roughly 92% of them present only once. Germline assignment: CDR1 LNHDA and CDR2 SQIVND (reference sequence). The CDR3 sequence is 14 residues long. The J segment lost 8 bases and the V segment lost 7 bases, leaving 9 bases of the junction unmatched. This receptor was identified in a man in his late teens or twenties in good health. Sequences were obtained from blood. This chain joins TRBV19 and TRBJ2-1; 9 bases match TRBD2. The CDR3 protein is CASTSRGGFDEQFF. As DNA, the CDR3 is TGTGCCAGTACGTCGCGGGGGGGCTTCGATGAGCAGTTCTTC.